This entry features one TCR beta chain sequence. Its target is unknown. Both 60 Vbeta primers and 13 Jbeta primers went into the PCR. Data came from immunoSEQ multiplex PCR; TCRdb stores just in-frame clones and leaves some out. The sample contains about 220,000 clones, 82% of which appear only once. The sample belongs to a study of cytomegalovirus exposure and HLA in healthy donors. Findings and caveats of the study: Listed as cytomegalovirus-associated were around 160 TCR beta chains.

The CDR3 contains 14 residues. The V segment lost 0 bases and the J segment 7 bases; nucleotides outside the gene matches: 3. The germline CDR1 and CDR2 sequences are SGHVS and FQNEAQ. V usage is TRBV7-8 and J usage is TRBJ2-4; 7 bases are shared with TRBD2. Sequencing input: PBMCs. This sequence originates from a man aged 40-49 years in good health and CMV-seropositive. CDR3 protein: CASSLAAGRNIQYF. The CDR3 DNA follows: TGTGCCAGCAGCTTAGCCGCCGGGAGGAACATTCAGTACTTC. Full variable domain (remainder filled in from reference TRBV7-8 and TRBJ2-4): GAGVSQSPRYKVAKRGQDVALRCDPISGHVSLFWYQQALGQGPEFLTYFQNEAQLDKSGLPSDRFFAERPEGSVSTLKIQRTQQEDSAVYLCASSLAAGRNIQYFGAGTRLSVL.